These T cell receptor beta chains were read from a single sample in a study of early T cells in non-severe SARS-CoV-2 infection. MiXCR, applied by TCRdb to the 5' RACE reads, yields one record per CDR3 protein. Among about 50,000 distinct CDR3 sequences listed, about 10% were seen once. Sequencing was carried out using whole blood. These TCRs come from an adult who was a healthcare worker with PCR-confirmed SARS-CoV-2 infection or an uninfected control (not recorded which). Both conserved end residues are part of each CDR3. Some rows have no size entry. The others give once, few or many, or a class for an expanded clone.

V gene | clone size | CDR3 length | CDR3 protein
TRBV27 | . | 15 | CASRSTGTWGNTIYF
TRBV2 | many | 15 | CASSVWEGPNQPQHF
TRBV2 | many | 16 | CASSTSLTQSTDTQYF
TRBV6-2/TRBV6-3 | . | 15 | CASSHTGAPIYGYTF
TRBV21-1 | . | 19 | CASSASSRGEDAHYNEQFF
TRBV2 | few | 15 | CASREQGARNTEAFF
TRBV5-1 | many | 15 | CASTLNRGNTGELFF
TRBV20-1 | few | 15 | CSASRTESRTDTQYF
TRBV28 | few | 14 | CASSSGWGNQPQHF
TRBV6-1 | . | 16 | CASTRASGALVAEQYF
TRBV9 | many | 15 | CASSVGTSGLNEQFF
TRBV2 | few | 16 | CASSETIQGVVEKLFF
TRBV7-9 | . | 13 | CASSLGTGNTIYF
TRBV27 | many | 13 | CASAQAMLYGYTF
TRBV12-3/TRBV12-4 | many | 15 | CASSNDRGRYETQYF
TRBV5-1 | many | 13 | CASSLTGGSEAFF
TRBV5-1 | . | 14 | CASSPAGRIYEQYF
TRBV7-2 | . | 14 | CASSIGTGLYEQFF
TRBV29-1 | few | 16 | CSVDGGPGTSTYEQYF
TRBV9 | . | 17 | CASSSSGSLSGANVLTF
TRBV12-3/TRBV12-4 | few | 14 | CASTQGQSNTEAFF
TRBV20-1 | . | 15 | CSAPGTSGRRSEQFF
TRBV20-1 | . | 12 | CSAQGFQNEQFF
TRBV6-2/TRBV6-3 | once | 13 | CASTEGHIYEQYF
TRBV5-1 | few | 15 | CASSHRTGGTDEQFF
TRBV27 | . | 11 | CASSSEETQYF
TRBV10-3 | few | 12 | CAIKSGNQPQHF
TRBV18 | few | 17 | CASSPPNTFHMNTEAFF
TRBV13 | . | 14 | CASSGRPRWTEAFF
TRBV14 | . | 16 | CASSPGVDRGQETQYF
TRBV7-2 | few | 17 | CASSLDPPGSYNSPLHF
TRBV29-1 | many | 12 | CSIDRTNTEAFF
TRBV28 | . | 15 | CASSQGLVGNSPLHF
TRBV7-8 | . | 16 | CASSSLAGHLYNEQFF
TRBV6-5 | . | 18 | CASSPHVTTGGLNQPQHF
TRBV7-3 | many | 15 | CASSPTSGQAGELFF
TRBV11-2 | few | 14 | CASSRRGEYYEQFF
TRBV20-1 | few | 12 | CSARVQGDTQYF
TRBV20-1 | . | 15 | CSAYRLGSSTDTQYF
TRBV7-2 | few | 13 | CASSQGTQGEQFF
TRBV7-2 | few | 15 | CASSSTAAGALAQYF
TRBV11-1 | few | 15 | CASSRRPSGSNEQFF
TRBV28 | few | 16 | CASSLHAGRVVETQYF
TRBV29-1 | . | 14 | CSVRTVSSTDTQYF
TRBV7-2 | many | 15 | CASSLAGGNTGELFF
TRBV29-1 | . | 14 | CSVEGRDGHTEAFF
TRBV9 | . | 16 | CASSVTAGGINEKLFF
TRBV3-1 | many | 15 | CASRPSGNPYNEQFF
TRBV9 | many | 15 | CASGDNSANTGELFF
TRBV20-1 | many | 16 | CSAGGLAGDPYNEQFF
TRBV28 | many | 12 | CASKSGWDEQYF
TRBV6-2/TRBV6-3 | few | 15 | CASSPLLAGWETQYF
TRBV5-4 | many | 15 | CASSLVGGGSYGYTF
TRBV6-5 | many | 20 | CASNQMAPVGTSGRTDTQYF
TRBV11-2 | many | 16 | CASSLDRFRSPLELFF